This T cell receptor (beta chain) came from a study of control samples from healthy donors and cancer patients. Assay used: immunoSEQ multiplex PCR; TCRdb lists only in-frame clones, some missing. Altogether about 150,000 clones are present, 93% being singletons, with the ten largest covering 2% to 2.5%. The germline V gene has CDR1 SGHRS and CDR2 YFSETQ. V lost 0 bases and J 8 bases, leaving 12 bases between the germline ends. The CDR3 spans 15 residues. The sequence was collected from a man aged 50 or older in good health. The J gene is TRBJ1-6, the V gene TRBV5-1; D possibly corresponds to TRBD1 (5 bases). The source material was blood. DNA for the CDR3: TGCGCCAGCAGCTTGGTGGCCAGGGTTTATTCACCCCTCCACTTT. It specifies CASSLVARVYSPLHF.